The 24 T cell receptor beta chains below were found in one sample sequenced in a study of Graves' ophthalmopathy and Graves' hyperthyroidism. The study amplified TCR beta CDR3 regions using RNA transcripts. First-round RT-PCR with HTBI primers preceded a second-round multiplex PCR. TCRdb called the multiplex PCR reads again in MiXCR, with one record for every CDR3 protein. Of hundreds of thousands of distinct CDR3 sequences in the sample, roughly two fifths are singletons; the top ten hold around 3%. The specimen sequenced was peripheral blood. The receptor source for this set is an adult man with Graves' ophthalmopathy.

The table lists this clonotype with many counts. V is TRBV24-1 and J is TRBJ1-2; D unclear. V gave up 4 bases and J gave up 8 bases, with 10 bases separating them. The CDR3 extends over 12 amino acids. Germline values: CDR1 KGHDR, CDR2 SFDVKD. The CDR3 DNA reads as TGTGCCACCAGTGACCCACATGGGGGCTACACCTTC. Translated, it gives CATSDPHGGYTF.

This clonotype has at least ten counts. V usage is TRBV7-2 and J usage is TRBJ2-5, with D hard to call. The CDR3 sequence is 14 residues long. Trimming left V 5 bases short and J 2 bases short, with 12 bases between. Germline loops: CDR1 SGHTA, CDR2 FQGNSA. This chain's CDR3 is CASSQEGQQETQYF. The CDR3 region has the DNA TGTGCCAGCAGCCAAGAAGGCCAGCAAGAGACCCAGTACTTC.

The rearrangement uses TRBV12-3 or TRBV12-4 and TRBJ2-7; 13 bases agree with TRBD2. The V and J ends lost 10 bases and 0 bases, in that order; junction bases with no gene match: 3. This CDR3 is 14 amino acids long. The CDR3 loop is CATGLAGVSYEQYF. The CDR3 DNA is TGTGCCACCGGACTAGCGGGAGTCTCCTACGAGCAGTACTTC.

Comment on this clonotype: The junction departs from the called germline gene at one end, perhaps through a read error. The rearrangement joins TRBV10-3 to TRBJ2-2, with 8 bases lining up with TRBD2. The germline CDR1 and CDR2 sequences are ENHRY and SYGVKD. CDR3 length equals 14 residues. In DNA, the CDR3 is TGTGCCAGCAGTTCGGGGGGGCACACCGGGGAGCTGTTTTTT. Its translation is CASSSGGHTGELFF.

This clonotype showed up many times. The chain carries TRBV5-6 and TRBJ1-5; maybe TRBD1 (5 bases). The germline CDR1 and CDR2 sequences are SGHDT and YYEEEE. Trimming pared 1 base from V and 7 bases from J, leaving 12 bases between. The CDR3 is made up of 14 amino acids. The DNA of the CDR3 is TGTGCCAGCAGCTTGAGCAGGGTGGGCCAGCCCCAGCATTTT. It specifies CASSLSRVGQPQHF.

A remark on this clonotype: The CDR3 does not close with the conserved phenylalanine or tryptophan, likely indicating a read error. The chain links TRBV20-1 to TRBJ1-5; D is unresolved. This CDR3 has 12 residues. The germline CDR1 and CDR2 sequences are DFQATT and SNEGSKA (reference sequence). V was trimmed by 3 bases and J by 6 bases, leaving 9 bases between them. The CDR3 reads CSASQATQPQHI. CDR3 nucleotide sequence: TGCAGTGCTAGTCAGGCGACTCAGCCCCAGCATATT.

V gene TRBV29-1 combines with J gene TRBJ1-2; 8 bases are shared with TRBD1. Looked up from germline, CDR1 is SQVTM and CDR2 is ANQGSEA. The length of the CDR3 is 12 residues. V was clipped by 3 bases and J by 6 bases; unmatched bases: 3. The DNA of the CDR3 is TGCAGCGTTGATCAGGGGGCCCATGGCTACACCTTC. Translation gives CSVDQGAHGYTF.

This clonotype came up once. The chain is built from TRBV30 and TRBJ2-7; 10 bases match TRBD1. The CDR3 loop spans 14 amino acids. Trimming took 0 bases from V and 3 from J; bases not matched to a gene: 2. The germline CDR1 and CDR2 sequences are GTSNPN and SVGIG (reference sequence). The CDR3 DNA sequence: TGTGCCTGGAGTGTGGGGGACAGGGGCTACGAGCAGTACTTC. It encodes CAWSVGDRGYEQYF.

At least ten counts were recorded for this clonotype. This sequence joins TRBV7-2 and TRBJ1-1; unclear D gene. Trimming left V 2 bases short and J 5 bases short, with 15 bases between. The CDR3 totals 15 residues. The germline CDR1 and CDR2 sequences are SGHTA and FQGNSA. The CDR3 is CASSLSPGVGTEAFF. CDR3 in DNA: TGTGCCAGCAGCTTATCGCCCGGGGTTGGTACTGAAGCTTTCTTT.

The J gene is TRBJ1-2, the V gene TRBV2; D not certain. The CDR3 spans 12 residues. Germline CDR1 is SNHLY and CDR2 is FYNNEI. The V gene lost 10 bases and the J gene lost 4 bases, with 13 bases spanning the gap. CDR3 sequence reads: CATHGQSYGYTF. The CDR3 bases are TGTGCCACACACGGGCAGAGCTATGGCTACACCTTC.

Points on this clonotype: At one of its ends the junction is not consistent with the germline gene, which may arise from a read error. The chain joins TRBV7-9 to TRBJ2-7; 9 nucleotides agree with TRBD1. The CDR3 is 12 amino acids. Germline values: CDR1 SEHNR, CDR2 FQNEAQ (reference sequence). The CDR3 DNA reads as TGTGCCAGCAGCGTAGAGACAGGGGGGGATCCCTTC. This sequence encodes CASSVETGGDPF.

Concerning this clonotype: A much more abundant neighbour one base away suggests this may be a read error. This sequence joins TRBV10-3 and TRBJ2-7; D remains ambiguous. The CDR3 loop spans 11 amino acids. Trimming shortened V by 5 bases and J by 6 bases, and 8 bases separated the two germline ends. Germline-derived CDR1 and CDR2 are ENHRY and SYGVKD. DNA for the CDR3: TGTGCCATCAGTCAGGAAGCCGAGCAGTACTTC. This encodes CAISQEAEQYF.

This clonotype occurred a few times. CDR3 DNA sequence: TGCAGTGCGACCCCCGGGGGCGGCGGCACTGAAGCTTTCTTT. This gives the protein CSATPGGGGTEAFF. This chain uses TRBV20-1 with TRBJ1-1; maybe TRBD1 (6 bases). Deletions cut 6 bases from V and 4 bases from J, with 18 bases between. CDR3 length: 14 residues. Germline V gene lookup returns CDR1 DFQATT and CDR2 SNEGSKA (reference sequence).

This clonotype was found many times. This chain uses TRBV25-1 with TRBJ1-4; D uncertain. The germline CDR1 and CDR2 sequences are MGHDK and SYGVNS. The CDR3 is 15 amino acids. The V gene lost 3 bases and the J gene lost 3 bases, with 11 bases spanning the gap. CDR3 sequence reads: CASSDLGVANEKLFF. The CDR3 nucleotides are TGTGCCAGCAGTGACCTCGGGGTCGCTAATGAAAAACTGTTTTTT.

The V gene is TRBV2, the J gene TRBJ2-3; a possible D gene is TRBD2 (7 bases). The CDR3 loop spans 15 amino acids. Germline values: CDR1 SNHLY, CDR2 FYNNEI. V was clipped by 5 bases and J by 4 bases, with 16 bases between them. The CDR3 reads CASSFPGGSADTQYF. CDR3 in DNA: TGTGCCAGCAGTTTTCCGGGGGGCAGCGCAGATACGCAGTATTTT. Full variable domain (rest looked up from reference TRBV2 and TRBJ2-3): EPEVTQTPSHQVTQMGQEVILRCVPISNHLYFYWYRQILGQKVEFLVSFYNNEISEKSEIFDDQFSVERPDGSNFTLKIRSTKLEDSAMYFCASSFPGGSADTQYFGPGTRLTVL.

The rearrangement links TRBV4-1 to TRBJ2-2, with TRBD2 matching over 10 bases. The germline V gene has CDR1 MGHRA and CDR2 YSYEKL. This CDR3 comprises 17 residues. V lost 1 base to trimming and J lost 2 bases; unmatched junction nucleotides: 4. The CDR3 DNA sequence: TGCGCCAGCAGCCAAGTCCGGACTAGCGGAAACACCGGGGAGCTGTTTTTT. Amino acid sequence: CASSQVRTSGNTGELFF.

The chain joins TRBV9 to TRBJ1-4; D gene ambiguous. CDR3 length: 13 amino acids. Trimming left V 0 bases short and J 8 bases short, with 8 bases between. Germline values: CDR1 SGDLS, CDR2 YYNGEE. The CDR3 sequence is CASSVDGSEKLFF. In DNA, the CDR3 is TGTGCCAGCAGCGTAGACGGTTCGGAAAAACTGTTTTTT.

The chain links TRBV10-3 to TRBJ2-7, with 12 bases that match TRBD2. Germline V gene lookup returns CDR1 ENHRY and CDR2 SYGVKD. The CDR3 sequence is 14 residues long. The J segment lost 4 bases and the V segment lost 4 bases, leaving 2 bases of the junction unmatched. CDR3 sequence: CAISAGLAGYEQYF. The CDR3 DNA is TGTGCCATCAGTGCTGGACTAGCGGGATACGAGCAGTACTTC.

This clonotype occurred a few times. The chain combines TRBV9 with TRBJ1-6, with TRBD1 matching over 7 bases. V lost 7 bases, J lost 8 bases, and 12 bases stayed unmatched. Germline CDR1 reads SGDLS; CDR2 reads YYNGEE. The CDR3 runs to 15 residues. CDR3 residues: CASSPATGRDSPLHF. The CDR3, as DNA: TGTGCCAGCTCACCTGCGACAGGGAGGGATTCACCCCTCCACTTT.

This clonotype was recorded once. The V call is TRBV25-1, the J call TRBJ1-1; 8 bases align to TRBD1. V lost 7 bases to trimming and J lost 3 bases; unmatched junction nucleotides: 7. The CDR3 runs 14 residues. The V gene's germline CDR1 is MGHDK and CDR2 SYGVNS. CDR3 nucleotide sequence: TGTGCCAGCACTCAGGGGGCGCATCACACTGAAGCTTTCTTT. Translation gives CASTQGAHHTEAFF.

This clonotype was observed many times. V and J are TRBV9 and TRBJ2-2, with D perhaps TRBD2 (6 bases). Germline CDR1 reads SGDLS; CDR2 reads YYNGEE. This CDR3 comprises 15 residues. Deletions cut 5 bases from V and 5 bases from J, with 16 bases between. CDR3 nucleotides: TGTGCCAGCAGTGCGGTGGGAGGAGGGACCGGGGAGCTGTTTTTT. Residues: CASSAVGGGTGELFF.

The sample holds many counts of this clonotype. V gene TRBV20-1 combines with J gene TRBJ2-5; maybe TRBD2 (6 bases). Germline V CDR1 and CDR2: DFQATT, SNEGSKA (reference sequence). The CDR3 runs 13 residues. The ends were cut back, 3 bases at V and 2 bases at J, with 10 bases in the middle. CDR3 sequence reads: CSARGTAQETQYF. The CDR3 nucleotides read TGCAGTGCTAGGGGGACTGCTCAAGAGACCCAGTACTTC.

This clonotype was recorded at least ten times. This chain links TRBV7-9 with TRBJ2-5, with D maybe TRBD1 (5 bases). V lost 10 bases to trimming and J lost 1 base, with 10 bases between them. This CDR3 comprises 12 residues. CDR1 and CDR2 (germline): SEHNR, FQNEAQ (reference sequence). CDR3 sequence: CAIDRSQETQYF. The CDR3 DNA follows: TGTGCCATTGACAGAAGCCAAGAGACCCAGTACTTC.

A remark on this clonotype: Because the CDR3 is missing its conserved closing phenylalanine or tryptophan, this is likely a read error. The chain couples TRBV5-1 to TRBJ1-2; maybe TRBD1 (5 bases). The CDR3 contains 13 residues. Trimming removed 0 bases from V and 10 bases from J, with 13 bases in between. Per germline, CDR1 SGHRS and CDR2 YFSETQ. CDR3 in amino acids: CASSLVVGEDYTL. The CDR3 DNA follows: TGCGCCAGCAGCTTGGTGGTAGGGGAAGACTACACCCTC.